These 14 T cell receptor beta chains originate from one sample sequenced in a study of T cells in women clearing cervical HPV infection. Data came from immunoSEQ multiplex PCR; TCRdb stores just in-frame clones and leaves some out. The repertoire table contains tens of thousands of clones. The sample taken for sequencing was blood buffy coat. These receptors originate from a woman aged 18 to 75 with a cervical HPV16 infection that either progressed to CIN3+ or cleared (not recorded which).

The CDR3 reads CSAKQSPNTEAFF. The DNA read from the CDR3 is TGCAGTGCCAAACAGTCACCGAACACTGAA. The rearrangement uses TRBV20-1 and TRBJ1-1, with unresolved D. Sequencing ends 3 residues short of the CDR3 end; the germline J gene provides the rest. This CDR3 comprises 13 residues. Looked up from germline, CDR1 is DFQATT and CDR2 is SNEGSKA (reference sequence). The V end lost 6 bases, the J end lost 1 base, and 12 bases lay between the germline ends.

Of note for this clone: The CDR3 end is not reached by the read, which stops 3 residues before it; the germline J gene fills it in. The chain is built from TRBV7-2 and TRBJ1-1; TRBD1 is a possible D gene (5 bases). The CDR3 contains 13 residues. Germline V gene data show CDR1 as SGHTA and CDR2 as FQGNSA. V lost 5 bases and J 4 bases, leaving 11 bases between the germline ends. The CDR3 sequence: CASSPQGSTEAFF. CDR3 DNA, as far as it was read: TGTGCCAGCAGCCCCCAGGGCAGCACTGAA.

With respect to this clone: The read finishes 3 residues shy of the CDR3 end, and the germline J gene is used to complete it. This chain uses TRBV5-1 with TRBJ1-1, with 8 bases aligning to TRBD1. Germline values: CDR1 SGHRS, CDR2 YFSETQ. CDR3 length: 16 residues. V shed 0 bases, J shed 1 base, and the junction held 5 bases outside the gene matches. The sequenced CDR3 bases are TGCGCCAGCAGCTTGGGCCCCGGGACAGGGAACACTGAA. It encodes CASSLGPGTGNTE. From start to end, the CDR3 is CASSLGPGTGNTEAFF.

The CDR3 DNA, read in part, is TGTGCCAGCACGGCTAGCGGGGGGGCCCCCTACAATGAG. Amino acids: CASTASGGAPYNE. The full CDR3 protein is CASTASGGAPYNEQFF. The V and J genes are TRBV6-2 or TRBV6-3 and TRBJ2-1, with TRBD2 matching over 12 bases. With the read ending 3 residues before the CDR3 end, the germline J gene is used to fill in that end. This CDR3 has 16 residues. Per the germline V gene, CDR1 is MNHEY and CDR2 is SVGEGT. V shed 7 bases and J 2 bases; nucleotides not matched to a gene: 6.

About this clone: The read terminates 3 residues ahead of where the CDR3 ends, so the germline J gene completes it. The chain recombines TRBV20-1 with TRBJ1-2; the match to TRBD1 covers 7 bases. The CDR3 is 13 amino acids. Germline V gene data show CDR1 as DFQATT and CDR2 as SNEGSKA (reference sequence). The ends lost 6 bases at V and 1 base at J; junction bases unmatched: 5. This chain's CDR3 is CSARDSDNYGYTF. The sequenced CDR3 bases are TGCAGTGCGAGGGACAGTGATAACTATGGC.

As regards this clone: The CDR3 end lies 3 residues beyond the end of the read and is filled in from the germline J gene. V usage is TRBV28 and J usage is TRBJ1-3; TRBD1 might be the D (5 bases). Per germline, CDR1 MDHEN and CDR2 SYDVKM. The CDR3 is 14 residues long. V shed 8 bases and J shed 4 bases, with 15 bases lying between them. The CDR3 bases that were read are TGTGCCAGCTCTTGGGGGGAGCGAGGAAACACC. It translates to CASSWGERGNT. The entire CDR3 protein is CASSWGERGNTIYF.

A note on this clone: The read ends 3 residues shy of where the CDR3 ends; the end is completed using the germline J gene. The chain couples TRBV4-2 to TRBJ1-1; 8 bases map to TRBD1. Losses at the gene ends were 6 bases for V and 4 bases for J; bases not matched to a gene: 4. The CDR3 has 13 residues. Germline-derived CDR1 and CDR2 are LGHNA and YNFKEQ. CDR3 DNA (partial): TGTGCCAGCAGGGAAACAGGGGGCACTGAA. Protein: CASRETGGTE. The whole CDR3 protein is CASRETGGTEAFF.

CDR3 amino acids: CASTEGGGRVYGYTF. The part of the CDR3 DNA that was read is TGCGCCAGCACCGAGGGGGGGGGAAGAGTCTATGGC. The V gene is TRBV10-2, the J gene TRBJ1-2; a possible D gene is TRBD1 (6 bases). The read falls 3 residues short of the CDR3 end, and the missing part is taken from the germline J gene. In germline, CDR1 is WSHSY, CDR2 SAAADI. V gave up 7 bases and J gave up 4 bases, with 19 bases separating them. The length of the CDR3 is 15 residues.

As regards this clone: The CDR3 end lies 3 residues beyond the end of the read and is filled in from the germline J gene. The chain joins TRBV7-6 to TRBJ2-1; 7 nucleotides align to TRBD1. The V and J ends lost 0 bases and 9 bases, in that order; junction bases with no gene match: 5. The CDR3 contains 14 residues. Germline-derived CDR1 and CDR2 are SGHVS and FNYEAQ. The CDR3 reads CASSLANRGGEQFF. CDR3 DNA, as far as it was read: TGTGCCAGCAGCTTAGCAAACAGGGGTGGTGAG.

Concerning this clone: Sequencing ends 3 residues short of the CDR3 end; the germline J gene provides the rest. The chain recombines TRBV20-1 with TRBJ1-4; 9 bases line up with TRBD1. Trimming removed 5 bases from V and 4 bases from J; junction bases left unmatched: 8. CDR1 is DFQATT, CDR2 SNEGSKA, per germline (reference sequence). The CDR3 runs 15 residues. This CDR3 reads CSAPAMDRGNEKLFF. CDR3 DNA, as far as it was read: TGCAGTGCTCCTGCCATGGACAGGGGTAATGAAAAA.

In regard to this clone: Read coverage stops 3 residues before the CDR3 terminus; the germline J gene supplies the remainder. The chain combines TRBV18 with TRBJ1-3; no reliable D call. The CDR3 extends over 13 amino acids. The germline V gene has CDR1 KGHSH and CDR2 LQKENI. Trimming stripped 5 bases from V and 8 bases from J, with 13 bases between. The CDR3 loop is CASSSGLRDTIYF. Partial CDR3 DNA: TGTGCCAGCTCATCGGGGTTGAGGGACACC.

Details on this clone: The read falls 3 residues short of the CDR3 end, and the missing part is taken from the germline J gene. The chain employs TRBV19 and TRBJ1-1, with D possibly matching TRBD1 (6 bases). Between the trimmed V and J ends, which lost 5 bases and 5 bases, there was a span of 15 bases. Germline V gene data show CDR1 as LNHDA and CDR2 as SQIVND (reference sequence). The CDR3 is 14 residues long. The CDR3 sequence: CASSVQGAETEAFF. CDR3 bases read: TGTGCCAGTAGTGTACAGGGTGCTGAGACTGAA.

Of note for this clone: The CDR3 end is not reached by the read, which stops 3 residues before it; the germline J gene fills it in. The V gene is TRBV5-1, the J gene TRBJ2-7, with 13 bases identical to TRBD2. From germline, CDR1 is SGHRS and CDR2 YFSETQ. The CDR3 is 16 amino acids. With V trimmed by 4 bases and J by 2 bases, 6 bases remained unmatched. CDR3 sequence: CASSVQTSGRAYEQYF. The DNA read from the CDR3 is TGCGCCAGCAGCGTTCAAACTAGCGGGAGGGCCTACGAG.

Points on this clone: With the read ending 3 residues before the CDR3 end, the germline J gene is used to fill in that end. This chain joins TRBV11-2 and TRBJ1-1; no clear D. Germline CDR1 SGHAT, CDR2 FQNNGV. This CDR3 has 13 residues. V was cut by 6 bases and J by 6 bases, with 14 bases left in between. The CDR3 protein is CASSKIRGSEAFF. CDR3 DNA, as far as it was read: TGTGCCAGCAGTAAAATTCGGGGTTCTGAA.